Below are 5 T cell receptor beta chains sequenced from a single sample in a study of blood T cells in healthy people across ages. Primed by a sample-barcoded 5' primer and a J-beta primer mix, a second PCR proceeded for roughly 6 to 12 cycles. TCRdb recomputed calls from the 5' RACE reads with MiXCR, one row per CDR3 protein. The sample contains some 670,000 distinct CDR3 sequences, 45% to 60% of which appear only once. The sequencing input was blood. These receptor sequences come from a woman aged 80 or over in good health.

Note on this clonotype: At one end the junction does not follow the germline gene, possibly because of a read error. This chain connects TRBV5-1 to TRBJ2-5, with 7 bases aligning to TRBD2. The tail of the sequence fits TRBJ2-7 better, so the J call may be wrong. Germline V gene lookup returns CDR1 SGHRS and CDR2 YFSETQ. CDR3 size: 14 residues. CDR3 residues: CANKRGVSSNEQYF. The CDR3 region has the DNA TGCGCCAACAAACGGGGGGTATCCTCCAACGAGCAGTACTTC.

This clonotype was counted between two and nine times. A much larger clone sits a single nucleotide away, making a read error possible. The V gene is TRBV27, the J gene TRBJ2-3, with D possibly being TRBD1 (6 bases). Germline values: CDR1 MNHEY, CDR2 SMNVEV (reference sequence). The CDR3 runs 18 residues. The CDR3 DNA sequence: TGTGCATCAGGGGCAAGGAGCCTAGGCCGTTCAAGCACAGATACGCAGTATTTT. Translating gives CASGARSLGRSSTDTQYF.

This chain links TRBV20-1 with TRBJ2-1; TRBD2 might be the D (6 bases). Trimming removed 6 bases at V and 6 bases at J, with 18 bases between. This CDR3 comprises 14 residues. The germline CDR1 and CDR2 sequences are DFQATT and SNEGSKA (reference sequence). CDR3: CSAKRGRGINEQFF. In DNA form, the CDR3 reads TGCAGTGCCAAACGTGGTCGGGGGATCAATGAGCAGTTCTTC.

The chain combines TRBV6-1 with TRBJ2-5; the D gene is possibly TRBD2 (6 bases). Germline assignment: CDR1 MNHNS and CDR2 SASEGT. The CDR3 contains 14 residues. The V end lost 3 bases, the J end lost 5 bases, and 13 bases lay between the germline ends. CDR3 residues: CASSEGGFIETQYF. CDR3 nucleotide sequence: TGTGCCAGCAGTGAGGGAGGTTTTATCGAGACCCAGTACTTC.

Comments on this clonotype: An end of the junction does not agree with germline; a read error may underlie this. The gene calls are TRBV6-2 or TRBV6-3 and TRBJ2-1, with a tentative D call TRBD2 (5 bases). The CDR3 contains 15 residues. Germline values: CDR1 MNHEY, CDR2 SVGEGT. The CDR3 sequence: CARSTPGADYNEQFF. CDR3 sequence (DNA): TGTGCCCGCAGCACCCCAGGAGCGGACTACAATGAGCAGTTCTTC.